Listed below are T cell receptor beta chains from one sample, sequenced in a study of shared clonotypes between healthy human individuals. The assay was immunoSEQ multiplex PCR, and TCRdb's table has in-frame clones only and misses some. The sample carries some 480,000 clones, around three quarters recorded once. The sequencing input was PBMCs. These receptors all come from a woman in her 40s in good health. Some clones in this sample may be carry-over from other donors' samples. Each CDR3 is given with its conserved first and last residue.

CDR3 length	J gene	V gene	CDR3 protein
15	TRBJ2-1	TRBV6-5	CASSPGLISYNEQFF
14	TRBJ1-1	TRBV5-1	CASSLDGANTEAFF
18	TRBJ1-3	TRBV5-1	CASSPTGQGELSGNTIYF
14	TRBJ2-5	TRBV5-4	CASSLIGQQETQYF
15	TRBJ2-1	TRBV7-6	CASSLDRGRYNEQFF
14	TRBJ2-7	TRBV19	CASSIDPRRIEQYF
15	TRBJ1-1	TRBV6-5	CASSPAGGEEEEAFF
12	TRBJ2-3	TRBV25-1	CASRNEGDTQYF
14	TRBJ2-5	TRBV9	CASSVAAGLETQYF
17	TRBJ2-2	TRBV18	CASSPRPGQGGTGELFF
17	TRBJ2-3	TRBV7-3	CASSPERPGLGTDTQYF
15	TRBJ2-4	TRBV5-1	CASSPTDRGQNIQYF
16	TRBJ2-2	TRBV4-3	CASSQALRALKGELFF
13	TRBJ2-7	TRBV4-2	CASSLGTTYEQYF
14	TRBJ2-5	TRBV19	CASSSIQVKETQYF
14	TRBJ2-7	TRBV27	CASSPGLGYDEQYF
15	TRBJ2-3	TRBV5-1	CASSSSSASTDTQYF
14	TRBJ2-5	TRBV19	CASSITGGEETQYF
14	TRBJ2-4	TRBV29-1	CSVLSRGAKNIQYF
16	TRBJ2-1	TRBV29-1	CSVEGVGERGSNEQFF
21	TRBJ2-1	TRBV4-3	CASSQEAVSGSHPASYNEQFF
16	TRBJ2-7	TRBV5-1	CASSDPLAGENYEQYF
15	TRBJ2-2	TRBV5-6	CASSLGTGASGELFF
15	TRBJ1-3	TRBV27	CASWGGRGGGNTIYF
14	TRBJ1-1	TRBV6-4	CASRPDRMNTEAFF
14	TRBJ2-2	TRBV6-4	CASSPGLWNGELFF
11	TRBJ2-7	TRBV27	CASTSGHEQYF
16	TRBJ2-7	TRBV19	CASSMQRTFGSYEQYF
15	TRBJ2-5	TRBV4-3	CASSQMWGYQETQYF
15	TRBJ2-3	TRBV2	CASSSLAGGPDTQYF
16	TRBJ1-4	TRBV6-1	CASSEAGGTGGEKLFF
14	TRBJ2-5	TRBV7-8	CASSKGKASETQYF
14	TRBJ1-2	TRBV5-1	CASSPRPGGGGYTF
18	TRBJ2-7	TRBV7-8	CASSLARLAGGPLYEQYF
12	TRBJ2-3	TRBV5-1	CASSPGGDTQYF
12	TRBJ2-7	TRBV2	CASSAGPYEQYF
11	TRBJ2-1	TRBV30	CAWSPLQEQFF
17	TRBJ2-1	TRBV28	CASSLNEGARGYNEQFF
15	TRBJ1-1	TRBV7-2	CASSLEGGRWTEAFF
14	TRBJ1-3	TRBV6-1	CASSEGGTRNTIYF
16	TRBJ2-1	TRBV5-4	CASSLASTRSASEQFF
13	TRBJ2-1	TRBV30	CAWLAGTINEQFF
13	TRBJ2-1	TRBV2	CASMKDRDNEQFF
17	TRBJ2-3	TRBV4-1	CASSQSSGGYGTDTQYF
13	TRBJ1-1	TRBV6-4	CASSDEGGTEAFF
15	TRBJ2-1	TRBV10-3	CAISDVMRGGNEQFF